This T cell receptor beta chain was observed in a study of cytomegalovirus exposure and HLA in healthy donors. Using immunoSEQ multiplex PCR, the repertoire was profiled, and TCRdb retains in-frame clones only, with some absent. The sample lists approximately 82,000 clones; 85% to 95% were seen once. Germline CDR1 is MNHEY and CDR2 is SMNVEV (reference sequence). CDR3 length: 16 amino acids. Losses at the gene ends were 6 bases for V and 1 base for J; bases not matched to a gene: 9. This clonotype was obtained from a man younger than 35 in good health and CMV-seronegative. The chain joins TRBV27 to TRBJ1-2, with 9 bases aligning to TRBD1. Sequencing input: PBMCs. The chain's CDR3 is CASSRSQGAFNYGYTF. CDR3 in DNA: TGTGCCAGCAGCAGATCACAGGGGGCGTTTAACTATGGCTACACCTTC.